The T cell receptor beta chain under discussion was sequenced for a study of shared clonotypes between healthy human individuals. In regard to this clone: What it recognizes is unknown.

Study-level findings and limits: The study found about 5% of naive CD4 clonotypes shared across several donors.

Germline CDR1 and CDR2: GTSNPN and SVGIG (reference sequence). Trimming pared 4 bases from V and 7 bases from J, leaving 14 bases between. The length of the CDR3 is 12 residues. The assay was immunoSEQ multiplex PCR, and TCRdb's table has in-frame clones only and misses some. Of hundreds of thousands of clones in the sample, 90% to 97% were seen once. Recent acute infections and vaccinations were absent in the healthy HIV-negative adult donors. This receptor was taken from a woman younger than 45 in good health. The gene calls are TRBV30 and TRBJ2-7; D possibly corresponds to TRBD1 (5 bases). The sequencing sample was made of naive CD4+ T cells sorted from blood. Subset given: CD45RA+ positively selected. In DNA form, the CDR3 reads TGTGCCTGGAAAAAGGGCAGGGAAGAGCAGTACTTC. It specifies CAWKKGREEQYF. Combining the CDR3 with reference TRBV30 and TRBJ2-7 gives the whole variable domain SQTIHQWPATLVQPVGSPLSLECTVEGTSNPNLYWYRQAAGRGLQLLFYSVGIGQISSEVPQNLSASRPQDRQFILSSKKLLLSDSGFYLCAWKKGREEQYFGPGTRLTVT.